This T cell receptor beta chain came from a study of beta chain features in type 1 diabetes. In the study overall: Examination of sorted cells across all samples involved 98,000,000 or so cells. Overall study findings and caveats: Patients with Type 1 diabetes showed moderately but significantly shorter TCRB CDR3s in all four CD4+ subsets.

The table lists this clone with many counts. Antigen: not known. cDNA synthesis used the whole RNA isolate, giving expressed TCRB sequences. The assay was immunoSEQ multiplex PCR, and TCRdb's table has in-frame clones only and misses some. The profile shows just over 150,000 clones, around 10% of them singletons. The germline V gene encodes CDR1 SGHNT and CDR2 YYREEE (reference sequence). This CDR3 comprises 15 residues. V was clipped by 3 bases and J by 2 bases, with 14 bases between them. The TCR comes from a man between 18 and 35 years old in good health. The chain links TRBV5-4 to TRBJ1-1; possible D gene TRBD1, 6 bases. Sequences were obtained from central memory CD4+ T cells from blood. The CDR3 is CASSSRRTVNTEAFF. CDR3 sequence (DNA): TGTGCCAGCAGCTCACGACGGACAGTTAACACTGAAGCTTTCTTT.